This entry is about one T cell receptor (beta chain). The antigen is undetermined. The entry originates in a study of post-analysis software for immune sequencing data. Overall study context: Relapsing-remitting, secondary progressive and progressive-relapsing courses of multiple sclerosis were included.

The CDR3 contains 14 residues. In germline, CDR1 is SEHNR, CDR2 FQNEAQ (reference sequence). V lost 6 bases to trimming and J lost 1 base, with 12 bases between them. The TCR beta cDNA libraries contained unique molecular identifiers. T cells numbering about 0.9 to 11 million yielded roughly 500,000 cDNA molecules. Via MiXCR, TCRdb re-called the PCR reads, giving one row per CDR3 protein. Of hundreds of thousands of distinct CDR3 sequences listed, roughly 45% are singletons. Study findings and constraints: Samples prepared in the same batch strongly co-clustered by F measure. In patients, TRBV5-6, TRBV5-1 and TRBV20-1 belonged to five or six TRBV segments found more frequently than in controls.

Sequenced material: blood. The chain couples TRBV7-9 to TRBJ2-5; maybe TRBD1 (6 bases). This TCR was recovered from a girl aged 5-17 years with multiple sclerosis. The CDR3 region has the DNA TGTGCCAGCAGGGGATCAGGGGCCCAAGAGACCCAGTACTTC. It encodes CASRGSGAQETQYF. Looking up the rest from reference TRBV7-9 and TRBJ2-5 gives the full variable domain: DTGVSQNPRHKITKRGQNVTFRCDPISEHNRLYWYRQTLGQGPEFLTYFQNEAQLEKSRLLSDRFSAERPKGSFSTLEIQRTEQGDSAMYLCASRGSGAQETQYFGPGTRLLVL.